The 20 T cell receptor beta chains reported below all come from one sample, sequenced in a study of T cells in Graves' hyperthyroidism and ophthalmopathy. Amplified TCR beta CDR3 regions came from RNA transcripts. First-round RT-PCR with HTBI primers amplified the TCR CDR3 region. A single record per CDR3 protein comes from TCRdb applying MiXCR to the multiplex PCR reads. The sample lists 560,000 or so distinct CDR3 sequences; just under 20% were seen once. Sequencing was carried out using blood. The origin of the receptors is a man aged 35 to 55 with Graves' ophthalmopathy.

This clonotype has a count of ten or more. The chain uses TRBV7-8 and TRBJ2-5, with D possibly TRBD2 on 6 matching bases. The CDR3 covers 18 residues. Trimming removed 5 bases at V and 4 bases at J, with 26 bases between. CDR1 and CDR2 (germline): SGHVS, FQNEAQ. CDR3 sequence reads: CASSDGTLRRAGRETQYF. CDR3 in DNA: TGTGCCAGCAGCGACGGAACCCTTCGGAGGGCCGGGCGAGAGACCCAGTACTTC.

This clonotype came up a few times. The chain links TRBV6-2 or TRBV6-3 to TRBJ2-1; D gene unclear. The CDR3 extends over 17 amino acids. Trimming took 2 bases from V and 7 from J, leaving 21 bases between them. Germline V lookup: CDR1 MNHEY, CDR2 SVGEGT. This CDR3 is CASSYPSEPTLNNEQFF. Written as DNA, the CDR3 is TGTGCCAGCAGTTACCCCTCCGAGCCTACACTCAATAATGAGCAGTTCTTC.

This clonotype was found many times. The chain links TRBV28 to TRBJ2-7, with D perhaps being TRBD1 or TRBD2 (5 bases each). Deletions cut 2 bases from V and 4 bases from J, with 15 bases between. Germline CDR1 reads MDHEN; CDR2 reads SYDVKM. The CDR3 spans 15 residues. CDR3 protein: CASSLGGKGSYEQYF. The CDR3 DNA is TGTGCCAGCAGTTTAGGGGGTAAAGGTTCTTACGAGCAGTACTTC.

This clonotype was counted many times. The chain links TRBV12-5 to TRBJ1-1; 10 nucleotides line up with TRBD1. J was trimmed by 0 bases and V by 0 bases; bases with no gene match: 7. Germline assignment: CDR1 LGHNT and CDR2 FRNRAP. The CDR3 is 18 amino acids. The CDR3 here is CASGLVLGDRGLNTEAFF. In nucleotides, the CDR3 is TGTGCTAGTGGTTTGGTACTAGGGGACAGGGGTTTGAACACTGAAGCTTTCTTT.

This chain links TRBV20-1 with TRBJ2-1, with 8 nucleotides matching TRBD2. Germline V lookup: CDR1 DFQATT, CDR2 SNEGSKA (reference sequence). V lost 4 bases to trimming and J lost 1 base; unmatched junction nucleotides: 3. This CDR3 spans 14 amino acids. The CDR3 nucleotides read TGCAGTGCTACGGGACTAGGGTCCTACAATGAGCAGTTCTTC. This translates into CSATGLGSYNEQFF.

A note on this clonotype: As the CDR3 is not closed by the conserved phenylalanine or tryptophan, this likely results from a read error. The chain combines TRBV20-1 with TRBJ1-6; D perhaps matches TRBD1 (6 bases). V lost 6 bases and J 5 bases, leaving 17 bases between the germline ends. The CDR3 runs 15 residues. In germline, CDR1 is DFQATT, CDR2 SNEGSKA (reference sequence). The CDR3 DNA reads TGCAGTGCACCACTGGGGGGCATCCATAATTCACCCCTCCACTCT. Translation gives CSAPLGGIHNSPLHS.

This clonotype was observed a handful of times. The V call is TRBV20-1, the J call TRBJ2-7, with 11 bases fitting TRBD2. The CDR3 extends over 14 amino acids. V was clipped by 5 bases and J by 6 bases; unmatched bases: 9. Germline V lookup: CDR1 DFQATT, CDR2 SNEGSKA (reference sequence). CDR3 protein: CSAPATSGTSEQYF. CDR3 nucleotides: TGCAGTGCTCCCGCGACTAGCGGGACAAGCGAGCAGTACTTC.

This clonotype has ten or more counts. The chain joins TRBV11-2 to TRBJ2-1, with TRBD2 identical over 8 bases. The CDR3 loop spans 17 amino acids. Trimming took 2 bases from V and 3 from J; bases not matched to a gene: 9. Germline V gene sequence: CDR1 SGHAT, CDR2 FQNNGV. CDR3 residues: CASSLTLRSGSYNEQFF. The CDR3 DNA sequence: TGTGCCAGCAGCTTAACATTGAGGAGCGGGAGCTACAATGAGCAGTTCTTC.

This clonotype has a handful of counts. The chain combines TRBV7-9 with TRBJ1-1; possible D gene TRBD1, 5 bases. The CDR3 contains 14 residues. Trimming stripped 10 bases from V and 3 bases from J, with 18 bases between. Germline V lookup: CDR1 SEHNR, CDR2 FQNEAQ (reference sequence). CDR3 region: CATGLRVHDTEAFF. In nucleotides, the CDR3 is TGTGCCACCGGTCTCAGGGTGCACGACACTGAAGCTTTCTTT.

This chain joins TRBV19 and TRBJ1-2; the D is unclear. Trimming removed 3 bases at V and 7 bases at J, with 6 bases between. The CDR3 has 11 residues. CDR1 is LNHDA, CDR2 SQIVND, per germline (reference sequence). For the CDR3, the DNA is TGTGCCAGTAGTATGGGAGGTGGCTACACCTTC. Protein product: CASSMGGGYTF. Together with reference TRBV19 and TRBJ1-2, the CDR3 gives the full variable domain: DGGITQSPKYLFRKEGQNVTLSCEQNLNHDAMYWYRQDPGQGLRLIYYSQIVNDFQKGDIAEGYSVSREKKESFPLTVTSAQKNPTAFYLCASSMGGGYTFGSGTRLTVV.

This clonotype was counted only a few times. The rearrangement joins TRBV24-1 to TRBJ1-2, with TRBD1 identical over 10 bases. J lost 6 bases, V lost 3 bases, and 3 bases had no gene match. Germline V gives CDR1 KGHDR, CDR2 SFDVKD. There are 14 residues in the CDR3. The CDR3 DNA reads TGTGCCACCAGTGATCCGGGACAGGGGAATGGCTACACCTTC. This translates into CATSDPGQGNGYTF.

This clonotype was counted many times. This rearrangement joins TRBV12-3 or TRBV12-4 to TRBJ2-7; 9 positions match TRBD2. This CDR3 comprises 14 residues. Trimming cost V 8 bases and J 2 bases; bases outside gene matches: 7. The CDR3 protein is CASSVSGRAYEQYF. CDR3 nucleotides: TGTGCCAGCTCTGTTAGCGGGAGAGCCTACGAGCAGTACTTC.

Many counts were recorded for this clonotype. The rearrangement uses TRBV10-3 and TRBJ2-5; D might be TRBD1 or TRBD2, each matching 5 bases. The length of the CDR3 is 14 residues. V lost 0 bases, J lost 2 bases, and 7 bases lay in between. The germline gives CDR1 ENHRY, CDR2 SYGVKD. CDR3 nucleotides: TGTGCCATCAGTGAGTCGAGGGGACAAGAGACCCAGTACTTC. This sequence encodes CAISESRGQETQYF.

This clonotype was detected a few times. The CDR3 nucleotides are TGTGCCAGCAGCCGGGGACTAGTAGGCGAGACCCAGTACTTC. It translates to CASSRGLVGETQYF. The V and J genes are TRBV13 and TRBJ2-5; 8 bases fit TRBD2. Germline V gives CDR1 PRHDT, CDR2 FYEKMQ (reference sequence). This CDR3 spans 14 amino acids. V trimming: 5 bases; J trimming: 5 bases; junction bases outside the gene matches: 7.

The chain uses TRBV20-1 and TRBJ2-3, with 7 bases lining up with TRBD1. V gave up 3 bases and J gave up 3 bases; unmatched junction bases: 6. The CDR3 contains 14 residues. CDR1 is DFQATT, CDR2 SNEGSKA, per germline (reference sequence). CDR3 sequence (DNA): TGCAGTGCTAGCGAGGGGGCTCTTACAGATACGCAGTATTTT. Its protein product is CSASEGALTDTQYF.

There are a few counts of this clonotype. J is TRBJ2-7 and V is TRBV6-2 or TRBV6-3; 7 nucleotides align to TRBD1. V shed 6 bases and J 5 bases; nucleotides not matched to a gene: 7. The CDR3 length is 13 residues. Germline CDR1 is MNHEY and CDR2 is SVGEGT. The CDR3 loop is CASRRQGEHEQYF. The DNA for the CDR3 is TGTGCCAGCAGAAGACAGGGCGAACACGAGCAGTACTTC.

The V gene is TRBV28, the J gene TRBJ2-5; possible D gene TRBD1, 7 bases. With 2 bases removed from V and 5 bases from J, the gap between germline ends came to 12 bases. Germline values: CDR1 MDHEN, CDR2 SYDVKM. The length of the CDR3 is 14 residues. CDR3: CASSLISGGETQYF. The CDR3 nucleotides are TGTGCCAGCAGTTTAATTTCAGGGGGGGAGACCCAGTACTTC.

This clonotype was counted only a few times. This chain connects TRBV29-1 to TRBJ2-7; D is perhaps TRBD1 (5 bases). CDR1 and CDR2 from the germline V gene are SQVTM and ANQGSEA. V lost 7 bases and J lost 6, with 13 bases in between. The CDR3 has 11 amino acids. The CDR3: CSAMWGGEQYF. In DNA, the CDR3 is TGCAGCGCCATGTGGGGCGGCGAGCAGTACTTC.

This clonotype was observed at least ten times. The J gene is TRBJ1-1, the V gene TRBV30; no reliable D call. The CDR3 sequence is 13 residues long. Germline V lookup: CDR1 GTSNPN, CDR2 SVGIG (reference sequence). V was clipped by 0 bases and J by 11 bases, with 16 bases between them. The CDR3 DNA sequence: TGTGCCTGGAGTGTTTCAGGTTCCGGGCGGGCTTTCTTT. It encodes CAWSVSGSGRAFF.

This chain joins TRBV20-1 and TRBJ2-1; possible D gene TRBD1, 6 bases. There are 15 residues in the CDR3. Trimming stripped 0 bases from V and 6 bases from J, with 15 bases between. Germline CDR1 is DFQATT and CDR2 is SNEGSKA (reference sequence). CDR3 protein: CSARDMGAWGNEQFF. As DNA, the CDR3 is TGCAGTGCTAGAGATATGGGGGCTTGGGGCAATGAGCAGTTCTTC.